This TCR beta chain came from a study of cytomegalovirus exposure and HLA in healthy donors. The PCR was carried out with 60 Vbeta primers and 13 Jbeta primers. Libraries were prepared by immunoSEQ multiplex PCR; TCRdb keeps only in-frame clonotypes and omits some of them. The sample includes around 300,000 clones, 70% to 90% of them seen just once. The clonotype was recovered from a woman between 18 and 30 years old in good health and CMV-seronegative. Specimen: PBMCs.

The DNA for the CDR3 is TGTGCCAGCAGCCAAGATGGGGGGACTATAGATACGCAGTATTTT. Its translation is CASSQDGGTIDTQYF. The V call is TRBV4-2, the J call TRBJ2-3; 7 bases fit TRBD2. The ends lost 0 bases at V and 5 bases at J; junction bases unmatched: 5. Germline loops: CDR1 LGHNA, CDR2 YNFKEQ. The CDR3 consists of 15 residues.